This T cell receptor beta chain was sequenced during a study of cytomegalovirus exposure and HLA in healthy donors. Germline V gene sequence: CDR1 KGHSH, CDR2 LQKENI. V lost 5 bases to trimming and J lost 4 bases, with 15 bases between them. CDR3 length: 14 residues. Amplification used 60 Vbeta primers and 13 Jbeta primers. Measured with immunoSEQ multiplex PCR; TCRdb has only the in-frame clones, and not every one. The sample gives under 150,000 clones, about 80% of which show up once; 1% to 1.5% is in the top ten. J is TRBJ2-7 and V is TRBV18; tentative D call: TRBD2 (6 bases). This TCR derives from a male donor in good health and CMV-seropositive. The material sequenced was PBMCs. The CDR3: CASSSYAGPYEQYF. DNA of the CDR3: TGTGCCAGCTCATCCTACGCGGGACCTTACGAGCAGTACTTC.